This T cell receptor beta chain was captured by sequencing in a study of OX40 agonist ivuxolimab in advanced cancers. This CDR3 is 15 amino acids long. Per germline, CDR1 SGHKS and CDR2 YYEKEE (reference sequence). V lost 4 bases, J lost 5 bases, and 18 bases lay in between. Anyone with autoimmune disease history or systemic immunosuppression was excluded. Libraries were prepared by immunoSEQ multiplex PCR; TCRdb keeps only in-frame clonotypes and omits some of them. The table records more than 80,000 clones, roughly 94% of them present only once. The sample here was CD4+ or CD8+ T cells sorted from blood, taken in a trial of the OX40 agonist ivuxolimab. This clonotype was sampled from an adult with an advanced solid tumor such as melanoma, head and neck, liver or kidney cancer. The chain links TRBV5-5 to TRBJ2-5; a weak D match, TRBD2 (6 bases). In DNA, the CDR3 is TGTGCCAGCAGCCTAACGGGACTTCCTTTTGAGACCCAGTACTTC. Its translation: CASSLTGLPFETQYF.